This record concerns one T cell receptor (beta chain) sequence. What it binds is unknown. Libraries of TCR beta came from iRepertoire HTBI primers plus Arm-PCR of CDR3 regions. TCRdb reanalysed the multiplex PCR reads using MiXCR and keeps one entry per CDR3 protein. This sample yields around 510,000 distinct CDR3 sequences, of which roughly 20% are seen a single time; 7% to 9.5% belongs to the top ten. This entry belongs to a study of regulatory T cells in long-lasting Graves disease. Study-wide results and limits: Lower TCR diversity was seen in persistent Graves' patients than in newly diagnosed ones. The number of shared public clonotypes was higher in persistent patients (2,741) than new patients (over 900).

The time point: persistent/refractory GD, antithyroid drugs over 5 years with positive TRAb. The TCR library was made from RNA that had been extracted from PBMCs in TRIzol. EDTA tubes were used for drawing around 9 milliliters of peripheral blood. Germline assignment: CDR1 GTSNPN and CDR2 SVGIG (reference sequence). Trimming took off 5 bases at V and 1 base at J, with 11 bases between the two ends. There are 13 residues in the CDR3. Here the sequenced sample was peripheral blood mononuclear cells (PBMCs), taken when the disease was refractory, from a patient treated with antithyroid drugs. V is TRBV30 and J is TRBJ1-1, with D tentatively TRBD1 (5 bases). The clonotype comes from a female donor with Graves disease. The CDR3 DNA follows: TGTGCCTGGGCTCTGAGGGGGAACACTGAAGCTTTCTTT. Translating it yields CAWALRGNTEAFF.